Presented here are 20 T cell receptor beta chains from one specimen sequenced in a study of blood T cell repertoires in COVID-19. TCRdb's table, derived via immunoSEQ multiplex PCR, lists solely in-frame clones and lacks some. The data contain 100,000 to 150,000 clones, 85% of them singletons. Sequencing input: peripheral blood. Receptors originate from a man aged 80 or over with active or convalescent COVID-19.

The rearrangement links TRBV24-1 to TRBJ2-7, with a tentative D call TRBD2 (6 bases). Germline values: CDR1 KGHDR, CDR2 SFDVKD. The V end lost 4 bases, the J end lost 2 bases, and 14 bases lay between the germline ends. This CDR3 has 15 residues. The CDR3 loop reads CATSDPGLGTYEQYF. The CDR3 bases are TGTGCCACCAGTGACCCGGGACTGGGTACCTACGAGCAGTACTTC.

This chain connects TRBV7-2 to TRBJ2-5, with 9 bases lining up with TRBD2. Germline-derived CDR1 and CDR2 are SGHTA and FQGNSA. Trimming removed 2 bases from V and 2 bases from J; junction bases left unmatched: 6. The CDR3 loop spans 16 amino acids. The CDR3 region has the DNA TGTGCCAGCAGCTTATCTTCGAGCGGGGGGCAAGAGACCCAGTACTTC. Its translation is CASSLSSSGGQETQYF.

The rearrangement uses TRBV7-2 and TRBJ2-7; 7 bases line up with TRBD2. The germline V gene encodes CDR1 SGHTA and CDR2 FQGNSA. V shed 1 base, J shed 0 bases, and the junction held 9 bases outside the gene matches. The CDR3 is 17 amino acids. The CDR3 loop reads CASSLGVTSEDSYEQYF. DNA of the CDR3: TGTGCCAGCAGCTTAGGGGTTACTAGCGAAGACTCCTACGAGCAGTACTTC. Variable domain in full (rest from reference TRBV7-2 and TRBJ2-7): GAGVSQSPSNKVTEKGKDVELRCDPISGHTALYWYRQSLGQGLEFLIYFQGNSAPDKSGLPSDRFSAERTGGSVSTLTIQRTQQEDSAVYLCASSLGVTSEDSYEQYFGPGTRLTVT.

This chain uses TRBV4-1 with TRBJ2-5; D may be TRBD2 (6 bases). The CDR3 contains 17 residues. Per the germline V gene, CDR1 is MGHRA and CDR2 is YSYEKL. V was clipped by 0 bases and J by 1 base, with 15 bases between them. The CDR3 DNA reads TGCGCCAGCAGCCAAGACGGGGGTGGGGGTTTCCAAGAGACCCAGTACTTC. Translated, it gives CASSQDGGGGFQETQYF.

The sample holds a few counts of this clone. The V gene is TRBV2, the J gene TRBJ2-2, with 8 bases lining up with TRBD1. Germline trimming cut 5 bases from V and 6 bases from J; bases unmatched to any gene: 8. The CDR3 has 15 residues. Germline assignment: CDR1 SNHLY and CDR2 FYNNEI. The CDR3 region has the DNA TGTGCCAGCAGTCCGATCCAGGGGGCGGCCGGGGAGCTGTTTTTT. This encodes CASSPIQGAAGELFF.

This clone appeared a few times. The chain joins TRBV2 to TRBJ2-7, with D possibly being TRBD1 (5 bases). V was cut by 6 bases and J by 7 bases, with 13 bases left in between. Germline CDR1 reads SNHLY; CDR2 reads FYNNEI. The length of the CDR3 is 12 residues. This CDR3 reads CASRGAGREQYF. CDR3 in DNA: TGTGCCAGCAGAGGGGCAGGGCGTGAGCAGTACTTC.

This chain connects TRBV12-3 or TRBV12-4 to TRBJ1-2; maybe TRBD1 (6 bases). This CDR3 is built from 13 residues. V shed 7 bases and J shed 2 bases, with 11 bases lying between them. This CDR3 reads CASNWDKNYGYTF. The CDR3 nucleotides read TGTGCCAGCAACTGGGACAAAAACTATGGCTACACCTTC.

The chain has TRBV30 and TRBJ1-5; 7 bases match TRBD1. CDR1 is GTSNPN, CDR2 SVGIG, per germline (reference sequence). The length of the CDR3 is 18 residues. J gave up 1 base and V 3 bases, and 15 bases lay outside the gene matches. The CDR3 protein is CAWSLGDRKGTSNQPQHF. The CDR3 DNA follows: TGTGCCTGGAGCCTTGGGGACAGAAAGGGTACGAGCAATCAGCCCCAGCATTTT.

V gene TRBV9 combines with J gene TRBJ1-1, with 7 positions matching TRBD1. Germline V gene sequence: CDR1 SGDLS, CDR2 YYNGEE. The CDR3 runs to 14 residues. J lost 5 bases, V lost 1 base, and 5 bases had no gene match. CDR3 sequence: CASSVSGTATEAFF. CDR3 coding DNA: TGTGCCAGCAGCGTATCCGGGACAGCTACTGAAGCTTTCTTT.

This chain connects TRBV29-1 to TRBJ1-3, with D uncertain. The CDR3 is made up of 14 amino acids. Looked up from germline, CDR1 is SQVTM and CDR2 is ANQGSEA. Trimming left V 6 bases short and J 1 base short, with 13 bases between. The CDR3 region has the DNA TGCAGCGTGCCAGGTGGAGGATCTGGAAACACCATATATTTT. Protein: CSVPGGGSGNTIYF.

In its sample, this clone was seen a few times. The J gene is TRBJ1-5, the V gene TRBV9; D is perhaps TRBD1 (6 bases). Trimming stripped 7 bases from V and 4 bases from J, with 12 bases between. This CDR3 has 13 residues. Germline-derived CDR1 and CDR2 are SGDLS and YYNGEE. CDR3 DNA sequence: TGTGCCAGCTCATCAGGGGAGAATCAGCCCCAGCATTTT. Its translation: CASSSGENQPQHF.

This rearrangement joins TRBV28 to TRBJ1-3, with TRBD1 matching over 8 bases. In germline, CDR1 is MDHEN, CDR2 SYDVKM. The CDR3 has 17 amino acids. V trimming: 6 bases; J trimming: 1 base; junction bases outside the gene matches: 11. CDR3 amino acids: CASSSSPGQVSGNTIYF. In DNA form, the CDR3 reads TGTGCCAGCAGCTCCTCTCCGGGACAGGTTTCTGGAAACACCATATATTTT.

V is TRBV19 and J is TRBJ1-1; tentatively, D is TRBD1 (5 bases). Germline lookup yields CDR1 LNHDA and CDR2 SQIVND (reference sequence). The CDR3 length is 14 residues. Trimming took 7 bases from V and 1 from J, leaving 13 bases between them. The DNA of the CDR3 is TGTGCCAGTATCTTACGGGGGAGGAACACTGAAGCTTTCTTT. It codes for CASILRGRNTEAFF.

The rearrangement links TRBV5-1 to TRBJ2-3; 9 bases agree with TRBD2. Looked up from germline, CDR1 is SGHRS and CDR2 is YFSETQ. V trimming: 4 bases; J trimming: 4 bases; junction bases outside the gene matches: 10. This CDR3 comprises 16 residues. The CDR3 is CASSRSGGARADTQYF. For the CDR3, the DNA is TGCGCCAGCAGCCGTAGCGGGGGCGCTCGCGCAGATACGCAGTATTTT.

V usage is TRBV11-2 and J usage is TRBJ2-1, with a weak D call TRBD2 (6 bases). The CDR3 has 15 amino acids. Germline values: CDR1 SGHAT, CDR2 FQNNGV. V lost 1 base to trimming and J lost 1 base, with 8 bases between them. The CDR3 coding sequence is TGTGCCAGCAGCTTAGGGCGGGGATCCTACAATGAGCAGTTCTTC. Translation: CASSLGRGSYNEQFF.

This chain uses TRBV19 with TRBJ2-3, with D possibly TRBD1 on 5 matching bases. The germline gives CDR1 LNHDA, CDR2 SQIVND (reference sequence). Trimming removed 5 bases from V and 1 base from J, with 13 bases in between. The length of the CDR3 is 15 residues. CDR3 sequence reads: CASSPLVGGTDTQYF. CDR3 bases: TGTGCCAGTAGTCCCCTAGTAGGGGGCACAGATACGCAGTATTTT.

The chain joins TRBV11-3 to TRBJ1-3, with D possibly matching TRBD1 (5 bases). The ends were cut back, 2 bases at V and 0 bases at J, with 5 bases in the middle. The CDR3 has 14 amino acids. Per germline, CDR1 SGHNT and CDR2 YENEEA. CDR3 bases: TGTGCCAGCAGCTTACAGGGCTCTGGAAACACCATATATTTT. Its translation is CASSLQGSGNTIYF.

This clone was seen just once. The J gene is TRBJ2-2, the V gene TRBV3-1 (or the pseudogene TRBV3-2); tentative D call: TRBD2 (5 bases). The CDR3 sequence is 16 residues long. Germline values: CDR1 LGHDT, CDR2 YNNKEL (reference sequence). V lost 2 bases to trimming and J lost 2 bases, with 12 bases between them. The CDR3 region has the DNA TGTGCCAGCAGCCAATTGCGAGCGGCTAACACCGGGGAGCTGTTTTTT. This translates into CASSQLRAANTGELFF.

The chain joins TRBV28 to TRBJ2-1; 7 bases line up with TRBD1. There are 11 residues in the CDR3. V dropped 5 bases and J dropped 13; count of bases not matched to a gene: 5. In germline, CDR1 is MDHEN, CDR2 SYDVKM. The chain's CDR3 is CASSQGQFQFF. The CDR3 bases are TGTGCCAGCAGTCAGGGACAGTTTCAGTTCTTC.

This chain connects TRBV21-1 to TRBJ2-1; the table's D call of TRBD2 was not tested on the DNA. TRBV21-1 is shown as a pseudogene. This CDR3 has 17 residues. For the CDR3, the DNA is TGTGCCAGCTCCCCCCCGGATAGGCTAGCGGGTATAAGTGAGCAGTTCTTC. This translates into CASSPPDRLAGISEQFF.